The 6 T cell receptor beta chains given below trace back to one sample, sequenced in a study of shared clonotypes between healthy human individuals. Sequencing was performed with immunoSEQ multiplex PCR; in TCRdb, only in-frame clones are kept and a portion is missing. The sample carries some 1 million clones, around 74% recorded once. The sample consisted of memory CD4+ T cells sorted from blood. Stated subset: CD45RA-negative fraction. The receptors originated from a young man in good health.

The rearrangement joins TRBV4-3 to TRBJ2-4; D unresolved. The germline V gene encodes CDR1 LGHNA and CDR2 YSLEER. CDR3 size: 14 residues. V lost 0 bases and J 1 base, leaving 4 bases between the germline ends. In nucleotides, the CDR3 is TGCGCCAGCAGCCAAGATGTCGCCAAAAACATTCAGTACTTC. Translation gives CASSQDVAKNIQYF.

The chain uses TRBV2 and TRBJ2-7, with 13 bases matching TRBD2. Germline loops: CDR1 SNHLY, CDR2 FYNNEI. There are 14 residues in the CDR3. With 6 bases clipped from V and 9 bases from J, the junction kept 8 bases outside the gene matches. CDR3 sequence (DNA): TGTGCCAGCAGGGCAGGACTAGCGGGAGATCGGCAGTACTTC. Amino acids: CASRAGLAGDRQYF.

This clone came up once. J is TRBJ1-1 and V is TRBV6-5; D is unresolved. This CDR3 is built from 15 residues. Germline values: CDR1 MNHEY, CDR2 SVGAGI. Trimming removed 0 bases at V and 1 base at J, with 9 bases between. The CDR3 loop reads CASSYSAATNTEAFF. The CDR3, as DNA: TGTGCCAGCAGTTACTCTGCCGCTACGAACACTGAAGCTTTCTTT.

This chain joins TRBV5-8 and TRBJ2-4, with 7 bases fitting TRBD2. Germline V CDR1 and CDR2: SGHTS, YDEGEE. The ends lost 0 bases at V and 1 base at J; junction bases unmatched: 1. This CDR3 is 15 amino acids long. CDR3 nucleotide sequence: TGTGCCAGCAGCTTGGAGGGAGGGGCCAAAAACATTCAGTACTTC. This gives the protein CASSLEGGAKNIQYF.

This chain connects TRBV7-2 to TRBJ2-1, with D possibly being TRBD2 (8 bases). V shed 3 bases and J shed 3 bases, with 12 bases lying between them. Germline V gives CDR1 SGHTA, CDR2 FQGNSA. The CDR3 consists of 15 residues. CDR3 protein: CASSFGRGRYNEQFF. CDR3 DNA: TGTGCCAGCAGCTTCGGGAGGGGGCGCTACAATGAGCAGTTCTTC.

V gene TRBV6-5 combines with J gene TRBJ2-7, with 10 positions matching TRBD1. Germline trimming cut 0 bases from V and 4 bases from J; bases unmatched to any gene: 3. The CDR3 contains 15 residues. Germline assignment: CDR1 MNHEY and CDR2 SVGAGI. The CDR3 coding sequence is TGTGCCAGCAGTTACTCAGGACAGGGGGGTTACGAGCAGTACTTC. Protein sequence: CASSYSGQGGYEQYF.